What follows describes a single T cell receptor beta chain. The antigen remains undetermined. Genomic DNA provided the template from which TCR beta VDJ and CDR3 profiles were obtained. One entry per CDR3 protein results from TCRdb running MiXCR on the reads. The top ten clones hold 3.5% to 4.5% of a sample with roughly 420,000 distinct CDR3 sequences, just under 70% of them seen once. CDR1 and CDR2 (germline): MGHRA, YSYEKL. Trimming pared 5 bases from V and 8 bases from J, leaving 11 bases between. The CDR3 consists of 12 residues. The data derive from a study of CD8+CD57+ T cells in acquired aplastic anemia. As for the study in general: DNA from sorted CD4+ and CD8+ cells averaged around 3.5 ug. Healthy CD8+ samples averaged approximately 11 million reads.

Study conclusions and caveats: Found in both controls and patients were some 30 CD8+ CDR3 sequences. Between patients and controls, CD8+ Simpson's diversity did not vary significantly.

The chain links TRBV4-1 to TRBJ2-3; D not resolved. The TCR sequence derives from a human donor in good health, serving as a control. Sequencing was carried out using sorted CD4+, CD8+, or CD8+CD57+ T cells (not recorded which) from PBMCs. Here the CDR3 DNA reads TGCGCCAGCAGCTTAGCCGCAGGTACGCAGTATTTT. Its translation is CASSLAAGTQYF.